The 29 T cell receptor beta chains presented below share a single source sample, sequenced in a study of T cell repertoires in cytomegalovirus infection. MiXCR, applied by TCRdb to the reads, yields one record per CDR3 protein. The profile shows about 830,000 distinct CDR3 sequences, about 30% of them singletons. Their target antigens are unknown. The sequencing here drew on cultured CD8+ T cells from PBMCs, taken from culture after CMV antigen stimulation. Receptor source: a human donor in good health (CMV status not recorded). Some clones in this sample may be carry-over from other donors' samples.

This chain links TRBV27 with TRBJ1-1; no definite D call. The CDR3 runs to 15 residues. V shed 5 bases and J shed 0 bases, with 13 bases lying between them. Germline CDR1 and CDR2: MNHEY and SMNVEV (reference sequence). The CDR3 sequence: CASSPLLVLNTEAFF. The CDR3 nucleotides read TGTGCCAGCAGTCCCTTGCTGGTGTTGAACACTGAAGCTTTCTTT.

The genes are TRBV2 and TRBJ1-1; 8 bases are shared with TRBD1. With 8 bases clipped from V and 10 bases from J, the junction kept 3 bases outside the gene matches. The CDR3 runs 10 residues. Germline CDR1 SNHLY, CDR2 FYNNEI. This chain's CDR3 is CASVDRGAFF. CDR3 in DNA: TGTGCCAGCGTTGACAGGGGAGCTTTCTTT.

In its sample, this clonotype was seen many times. This chain connects TRBV7-8 to TRBJ2-3; TRBD2 matches 8 bases. Germline-derived CDR1 and CDR2 are SGHVS and FQNEAQ. The CDR3 consists of 17 residues. Trimming took 4 bases from V and 4 from J; bases not matched to a gene: 13. CDR3 sequence reads: CASSYPLLRGDPDTQYF. CDR3 nucleotide sequence: TGTGCCAGCAGCTACCCTCTGTTGCGGGGGGACCCAGATACGCAGTATTTT. The full variable domain, its missing parts supplied by reference TRBV7-8 and TRBJ2-3, is GAGVSQSPRYKVAKRGQDVALRCDPISGHVSLFWYQQALGQGPEFLTYFQNEAQLDKSGLPSDRFFAERPEGSVSTLKIQRTQQEDSAVYLCASSYPLLRGDPDTQYFGPGTRLTVL.

This clonotype has only a few counts. The V call is TRBV6-5, the J call TRBJ2-3; no reliable D call. The CDR3 is made up of 15 amino acids. Germline V gene sequence: CDR1 MNHEY, CDR2 SVGAGI. V lost 0 bases and J 5 bases, leaving 12 bases between the germline ends. CDR3 coding DNA: TGTGCCAGCAGTTACTCGGTTGCAGGCCAAGATACGCAGTATTTT. It specifies CASSYSVAGQDTQYF.

This clonotype occurred a few times. DNA of the CDR3: TGTGCCAGCAGTTTAAACGGGATTGGAGGCTCTGGGGCCAACGTCCTGACTTTC. Amino acids: CASSLNGIGGSGANVLTF. The chain joins TRBV12-3 or TRBV12-4 to TRBJ2-6; D perhaps matches TRBD2 (5 bases). V lost 2 bases and J lost 0, with 14 bases in between. The CDR3 runs 18 residues.

In this sample, this clonotype turned up a few times. V usage is TRBV27 and J usage is TRBJ2-3; weak D call: TRBD2 (5 bases). The germline V gene encodes CDR1 MNHEY and CDR2 SMNVEV (reference sequence). With 2 bases removed from V and 2 bases from J, the gap between germline ends came to 14 bases. The CDR3 loop spans 16 amino acids. CDR3: CASSLGEGGYTDTQYF. In DNA, the CDR3 is TGTGCCAGCAGTTTAGGTGAGGGTGGCTACACAGATACGCAGTATTTT.

The V and J genes are TRBV15 and TRBJ1-2; D gene ambiguous. Germline V lookup: CDR1 LNHNV, CDR2 YYDKDF (reference sequence). The CDR3 covers 15 residues. The V end was cut by 0 bases, the J end by 4 bases, with 12 bases between. The DNA of the CDR3 is TGTGCCACCAGCAGAGAAGTAGGTGACGCCTATGGCTACACCTTC. Its protein is CATSREVGDAYGYTF. The entire variable domain, with the rest obtained from reference TRBV15 and TRBJ1-2, is as follows: DAMVIQNPRYQVTQFGKPVTLSCSQTLNHNVMYWYQQKSSQAPKLLFHYYDKDFNNEADTPDNFQSRRPNTSFCFLDIRSPGLGDTAMYLCATSREVGDAYGYTFGSGTRLTVV.

The genes are TRBV12-3 or TRBV12-4 and TRBJ1-2; D is uncertain. The CDR3 loop spans 14 amino acids. The ends were cut back, 10 bases at V and 2 bases at J, with 17 bases in the middle. CDR3 in amino acids: CATSFAQFNYGYTF. The CDR3 bases are TGTGCCACCTCTTTTGCCCAGTTCAACTATGGCTACACCTTC.

V and J are TRBV7-9 and TRBJ2-1, with D possibly matching TRBD2 (6 bases). The CDR3 spans 18 residues. Trimming took 6 bases from V and 4 from J, leaving 25 bases between them. The V gene's germline CDR1 is SEHNR and CDR2 FQNEAQ (reference sequence). CDR3 DNA sequence: TGTGCCAGCAGGCCGGCGGGAAGTTTCAGTCTGCTGTACAATGAGCAGTTCTTC. Translation gives CASRPAGSFSLLYNEQFF. Full variable domain (outside the CDR3, taken from reference TRBV7-9 and TRBJ2-1): DTGVSQNPRHKITKRGQNVTFRCDPISEHNRLYWYRQTLGQGPEFLTYFQNEAQLEKSRLLSDRFSAERPKGSFSTLEIQRTEQGDSAMYLCASRPAGSFSLLYNEQFFGPGTRLTVL.

The V and J genes are TRBV27 and TRBJ2-1; tentative D call: TRBD1 (6 bases). This CDR3 is built from 14 residues. Trimming removed 1 base at V and 7 bases at J, with 11 bases between. Germline CDR1 is MNHEY and CDR2 is SMNVEV (reference sequence). The CDR3 coding sequence is TGTGCCAGCAGTTTATATACAGGGCGAAATGAGCAGTTCTTC. It codes for CASSLYTGRNEQFF.

This clonotype has only a few counts. The chain is built from TRBV6-6 and TRBJ1-5; a weak D match, TRBD1 (6 bases). Germline CDR1 and CDR2: MNHNY and SVGAGI (reference sequence). This CDR3 is built from 18 residues. The V end lost 0 bases, the J end lost 0 bases, and 15 bases lay between the germline ends. CDR3 region: CASSYSLRGEYSNQPQHF. CDR3 coding DNA: TGTGCCAGCAGTTACTCCCTGAGGGGGGAATATAGCAATCAGCCCCAGCATTTT.

The chain has TRBV7-9 and TRBJ2-7; TRBD1 agrees at 9 bases. CDR3 length: 14 amino acids. V was pared by 5 bases and J by 5 bases, with 7 bases of the junction left unmatched. The germline V gene has CDR1 SEHNR and CDR2 FQNEAQ (reference sequence). The CDR3 region is CASSQGQGVHEQYF. CDR3 sequence (DNA): TGTGCCAGCAGCCAGGGACAGGGTGTCCACGAGCAGTACTTC.

The genes are TRBV7-9 and TRBJ2-2; 9 bases match TRBD1. The CDR3 runs to 17 residues. Looked up from germline, CDR1 is SEHNR and CDR2 is FQNEAQ (reference sequence). V lost 2 bases and J lost 0; bases outside the gene matches: 4. The CDR3 protein is CASSLRQGVPNTGELFF. The DNA of the CDR3 is TGTGCCAGCAGCTTAAGACAGGGGGTACCGAACACCGGGGAGCTGTTTTTT.

Turning to this clonotype: At one end, the junction sequence differs from germline, possibly due to a read error. This chain uses TRBV5-1 with TRBJ1-6; 7 bases align to TRBD1. Germline-derived CDR1 and CDR2 are SGHRS and YFSETQ. The CDR3 is 16 residues long. Written as DNA, the CDR3 is TGCGCCAGCAGCCCAGGAACAGGGGCGAATAATTCAGCCCTCCACTTT. Protein sequence: CASSPGTGANNSALHF.

This sequence joins TRBV7-9 and TRBJ2-5, with 8 bases lining up with TRBD1. This CDR3 comprises 16 residues. V shed 3 bases, J shed 3 bases, and the junction held 9 bases outside the gene matches. The germline V gene has CDR1 SEHNR and CDR2 FQNEAQ (reference sequence). This chain's CDR3 is CASSFRQGYSEETQYF. CDR3 nucleotides: TGTGCCAGCAGCTTTCGACAGGGGTACTCAGAAGAGACCCAGTACTTC.

This chain connects TRBV20-1 to TRBJ2-1; D possibly matches TRBD1 or TRBD2 (5 bases each). Trimming stripped 5 bases from V and 7 bases from J, with 12 bases between. The CDR3 is 12 amino acids. Germline CDR1 DFQATT, CDR2 SNEGSKA (reference sequence). The CDR3 DNA sequence: TGCAGTGCTGGACGTGGGGGAAATGAGCAGTTCTTC. This codes for CSAGRGGNEQFF.

In its sample, this clonotype was seen a few times. The junction shows a germline mismatch at one end, possibly a read error. This chain links TRBV7-9 with TRBJ2-7; D is unresolved. CDR3 length: 14 residues. The V gene's germline CDR1 is SEHNR and CDR2 FQNEAQ (reference sequence). CDR3 in amino acids: CASSSKETGATDSF. CDR3 in DNA: TGTGCCAGCAGCTCCAAAGAAACGGGTGCAACAGATTCCTTC.

Ten or more counts support this clonotype. V is TRBV12-3 or TRBV12-4 and J is TRBJ1-5; the D is unclear. V lost 3 bases and J lost 1, with 7 bases in between. The CDR3 is made up of 14 amino acids. The CDR3 is CASSFGPSNQPQHF. CDR3 DNA sequence: TGTGCCAGCAGTTTCGGGCCGAGCAATCAGCCCCAGCATTTT.

This clonotype was seen more than once but under ten times. This chain uses TRBV4-2 with TRBJ1-2; 7 nucleotides align to TRBD1. Germline V gives CDR1 LGHNA, CDR2 YNFKEQ. The CDR3 has 15 residues. V gave up 4 bases and J gave up 1 base; unmatched junction bases: 6. CDR3 residues: CASSPTTGINYGYTF. CDR3 nucleotide sequence: TGTGCCAGCAGCCCCACGACAGGGATTAACTATGGCTACACCTTC.

The rearrangement links TRBV27 to TRBJ2-5; possibly TRBD2 for D (5 bases). Germline values: CDR1 MNHEY, CDR2 SMNVEV (reference sequence). V was trimmed by 5 bases and J by 5 bases, leaving 15 bases between them. The CDR3 loop spans 14 amino acids. This CDR3 is CASSPGVRWETQYF. The CDR3 coding sequence is TGTGCCAGCAGTCCCGGGGTACGGTGGGAGACCCAGTACTTC.

Only a few counts were recorded for this clonotype. This chain links TRBV7-2 with TRBJ1-5; D gene uncertain. The V end was cut by 3 bases, the J end by 2 bases, with 8 bases between. CDR3 length: 14 residues. Germline lookup yields CDR1 SGHTA and CDR2 FQGNSA. The CDR3 spells CASSLNMGNQPQHF. The CDR3 bases are TGTGCCAGCAGCTTGAACATGGGCAATCAGCCCCAGCATTTT.

The rearrangement links TRBV5-6 to TRBJ1-6, with D perhaps TRBD1 (5 bases). Germline CDR1 SGHDT, CDR2 YYEEEE. Trimming stripped 3 bases from V and 9 bases from J, with 10 bases between. The CDR3 spans 13 residues. The CDR3 here is CASSYGTASPLHF. CDR3 nucleotide sequence: TGTGCCAGCAGCTACGGGACGGCTTCACCCCTCCACTTT.

This sequence joins TRBV28 and TRBJ2-7, with no clear D. CDR3 length: 12 amino acids. V was clipped by 2 bases and J by 6 bases, with 8 bases between them. Germline lookup yields CDR1 MDHEN and CDR2 SYDVKM. In nucleotides, the CDR3 is TGTGCCAGCAGTTTAAGAGGTCTCGAGCAGTACGTC. Its protein is CASSLRGLEQYV.

The genes are TRBV19 and TRBJ1-5, with TRBD1 as a possible D gene (6 bases). The germline gives CDR1 LNHDA, CDR2 SQIVND (reference sequence). This CDR3 is 16 amino acids long. The ends were cut back, 3 bases at V and 3 bases at J, with 15 bases in the middle. The DNA for the CDR3 is TGTGCCAGTAGTATTCAGGGGAATCCTATCAATCAGCCCCAGCATTTT. It is translated as CASSIQGNPINQPQHF. Together with reference TRBV19 and TRBJ1-5, the CDR3 gives the full variable domain: DGGITQSPKYLFRKEGQNVTLSCEQNLNHDAMYWYRQDPGQGLRLIYYSQIVNDFQKGDIAEGYSVSREKKESFPLTVTSAQKNPTAFYLCASSIQGNPINQPQHFGDGTRLSIL.

This clonotype showed up many times. V usage is TRBV20-1 and J usage is TRBJ1-2, with 9 bases lining up with TRBD1. The germline V gene encodes CDR1 DFQATT and CDR2 SNEGSKA (reference sequence). This CDR3 has 16 amino acids. The trim removed 6 bases at V and 4 bases at J, leaving 15 bases unmatched. The CDR3 DNA reads as TGCAGTGCGCCGATGATACAGGGGGCGCCTAGCTATGGCTACACCTTC. It encodes CSAPMIQGAPSYGYTF.

The table lists this clonotype with a few counts. The chain recombines TRBV27 with TRBJ2-4; D unresolved. The CDR3 runs to 13 residues. Per the germline V gene, CDR1 is MNHEY and CDR2 is SMNVEV (reference sequence). Trimming pared 5 bases from V and 4 bases from J, leaving 9 bases between. The CDR3 spells CASSPTRKNIQYF. CDR3 DNA: TGTGCCAGCAGTCCTACGAGGAAAAACATTCAGTACTTC.

At least ten counts were recorded for this clonotype. CDR3 in DNA: TGTGCCAGCGAAGGGATTAGGACAGATACGCAGTATTTT. Its translation is CASEGIRTDTQYF. The rearrangement joins TRBV7-8 to TRBJ2-3; D is uncertain. V lost 8 bases to trimming and J lost 3 bases, with 12 bases between them. Germline V lookup: CDR1 SGHVS, CDR2 FQNEAQ. This CDR3 region has 13 residues.

This clonotype was detected many times. As DNA, the CDR3 is TGTGCCAGCAGCTTCCCAGACTATGTAGCCTACAATGAGCAGTTCTTC. Encoded protein: CASSFPDYVAYNEQFF. The chain combines TRBV7-8 with TRBJ2-1; tentative D call: TRBD2 (5 bases). V lost 3 bases and J 2 bases, leaving 14 bases between the germline ends. The CDR3 consists of 16 residues. The germline gives CDR1 SGHVS, CDR2 FQNEAQ.

The rearrangement uses TRBV25-1 and TRBJ2-3, with 9 bases identical to TRBD1. From germline, CDR1 is MGHDK and CDR2 SYGVNS. The CDR3 is made up of 15 amino acids. Trimming took 6 bases from V and 0 from J; bases not matched to a gene: 4. CDR3: CASRRDRASTDTQYF. The CDR3 bases are TGTGCCAGCAGAAGGGACAGGGCGAGCACAGATACGCAGTATTTT.